These 8 T cell receptor beta chains share one sample of origin, sequenced in a study of Ad26.COV2.S vaccination and SARS-CoV-2 variants. Clones were sequenced by immunoSEQ multiplex PCR, and TCRdb holds only the in-frame ones, with some missing. Of about 480,000 clones detected, 87% appear once; the ten largest clones hold roughly 13%. Treatment of the sample: roughly 19 received Ad26.COV2.S at low or high dose, single or two shots; a few received placebo; per-sample allocation not given. Sampling took place 63 days after the first vaccine or placebo injection. The sample in question was peripheral blood, obtained in a trial of Ad26.COV2.S vaccine versus placebo. The receptors were gathered from a person aged 18-60 years who received the Ad26.COV2.S COVID-19 vaccine or a placebo.

V is TRBV13 and J is TRBJ2-5, with 13 nucleotides matching TRBD2. With V trimmed by 6 bases and J by 5 bases, 6 bases remained unmatched. Germline V gene sequence: CDR1 PRHDT, CDR2 FYEKMQ (reference sequence). This CDR3 contains 15 residues. The CDR3 coding sequence is TGTGCCAGCAGGCCACTAGCGGGAGGGGGTGAGACCCAGTACTTC. Residues: CASRPLAGGGETQYF. Based on the CDR3 plus reference TRBV13 and TRBJ2-5, the full variable domain is AAGVIQSPRHLIKEKRETATLKCYPIPRHDTVYWYQQGPGQDPQFLISFYEKMQSDKGSIPDRFSAQQFSDYHSELNMSSLELGDSALYFCASRPLAGGGETQYFGPGTRLLVL.

The V and J genes are TRBV7-8 and TRBJ2-7; D remains unclear. From germline, CDR1 is SGHVS and CDR2 FQNEAQ. The CDR3 extends over 13 amino acids. V lost 3 bases and J 3 bases, leaving 9 bases between the germline ends. The CDR3 loop reads CASSFGVVYEQYF. CDR3 nucleotides: TGTGCCAGCAGCTTTGGGGTCGTCTACGAGCAGTACTTC.

The V gene is TRBV19, the J gene TRBJ2-1; no reliable D call. The CDR3 consists of 16 residues. V lost 5 bases and J lost 6, with 20 bases in between. From germline, CDR1 is LNHDA and CDR2 SQIVND (reference sequence). In DNA, the CDR3 is TGTGCCAGTAGTGTCCCCGGTGCAGTTCAAGTCAATGAGCAGTTCTTC. Residues: CASSVPGAVQVNEQFF.

This sequence joins TRBV7-2 and TRBJ2-2; 10 bases are a match to TRBD2. This CDR3 is built from 15 residues. Germline V gives CDR1 SGHTA, CDR2 FQGNSA. The J segment lost 5 bases and the V segment lost 5 bases, leaving 5 bases of the junction unmatched. CDR3 protein: CASSQIAGGTGELFF. The CDR3 DNA reads as TGTGCCAGCAGCCAAATAGCGGGAGGTACCGGGGAGCTGTTTTTT.

The J gene is TRBJ2-3, the V gene TRBV4-3; D may be TRBD1 or TRBD2 (5 bases each). CDR1 is LGHNA, CDR2 YSLEER, per germline. With 0 bases removed from V and 6 bases from J, the gap between germline ends came to 10 bases. CDR3 length: 14 amino acids. CDR3 nucleotides: TGCGCCAGCAGCCAAGATTCCGGGGCCGATACGCAGTATTTT. This codes for CASSQDSGADTQYF.

This rearrangement joins TRBV14 to TRBJ2-7, with a weak D call TRBD1 (6 bases). The CDR3 is 15 amino acids. The V end was cut by 1 base, the J end by 7 bases, with 17 bases between. Germline V CDR1 and CDR2: SGHDN, FVKESK. The CDR3 here is CASSQAPRGRSEQYF. The CDR3 DNA follows: TGTGCCAGCAGCCAAGCCCCCAGGGGCCGGTCTGAGCAGTACTTC.

This clone was seen only a few times. The chain links TRBV4-2 to TRBJ1-2; TRBD1 aligns across 7 bases. This CDR3 spans 17 amino acids. Germline assignment: CDR1 LGHNA and CDR2 YNFKEQ. Trimming at V came to 0 bases and at J to 4 bases, leaving 11 bases not matched to a gene. This CDR3 reads CASSQDFPGQSVYGYTF. The DNA for the CDR3 is TGTGCCAGCAGCCAAGATTTCCCGGGACAGTCGGTCTATGGCTACACCTTC.

The DNA of the CDR3 is TGTGCCATCAAGGCTAGCGGGGGAGGGGAGCAGTTCTTC. Amino acid sequence: CAIKASGGGEQFF. This chain uses TRBV10-3 with TRBJ2-1; TRBD2 agrees at 10 bases. Germline V gene data show CDR1 as ENHRY and CDR2 as SYGVKD. This CDR3 region has 13 residues. Trimming cost V 7 bases and J 10 bases; bases outside gene matches: 7.